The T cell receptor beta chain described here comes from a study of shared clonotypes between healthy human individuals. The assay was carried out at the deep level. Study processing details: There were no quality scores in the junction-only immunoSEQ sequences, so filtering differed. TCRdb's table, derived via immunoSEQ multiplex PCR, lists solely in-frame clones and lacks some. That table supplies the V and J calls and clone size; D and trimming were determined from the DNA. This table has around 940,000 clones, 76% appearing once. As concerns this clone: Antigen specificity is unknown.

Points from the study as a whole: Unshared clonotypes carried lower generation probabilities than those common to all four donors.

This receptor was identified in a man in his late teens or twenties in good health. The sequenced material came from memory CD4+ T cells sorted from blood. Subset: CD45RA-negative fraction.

Here the CDR3 reads CASIEGEGGVGTEAFF. Written as DNA, the CDR3 is TGCGCCAGCATCGAGGGGGAAGGGGGAGTAGGGACTGAAGCTTTCTTT. The chain recombines TRBV10-1 with TRBJ1-1; a weak D match, TRBD1 (6 bases). Trimming removed 7 bases at V and 5 bases at J, with 23 bases between. Germline V CDR1 and CDR2: WNHNN, SYGVQD (reference sequence). The CDR3 extends over 16 amino acids.